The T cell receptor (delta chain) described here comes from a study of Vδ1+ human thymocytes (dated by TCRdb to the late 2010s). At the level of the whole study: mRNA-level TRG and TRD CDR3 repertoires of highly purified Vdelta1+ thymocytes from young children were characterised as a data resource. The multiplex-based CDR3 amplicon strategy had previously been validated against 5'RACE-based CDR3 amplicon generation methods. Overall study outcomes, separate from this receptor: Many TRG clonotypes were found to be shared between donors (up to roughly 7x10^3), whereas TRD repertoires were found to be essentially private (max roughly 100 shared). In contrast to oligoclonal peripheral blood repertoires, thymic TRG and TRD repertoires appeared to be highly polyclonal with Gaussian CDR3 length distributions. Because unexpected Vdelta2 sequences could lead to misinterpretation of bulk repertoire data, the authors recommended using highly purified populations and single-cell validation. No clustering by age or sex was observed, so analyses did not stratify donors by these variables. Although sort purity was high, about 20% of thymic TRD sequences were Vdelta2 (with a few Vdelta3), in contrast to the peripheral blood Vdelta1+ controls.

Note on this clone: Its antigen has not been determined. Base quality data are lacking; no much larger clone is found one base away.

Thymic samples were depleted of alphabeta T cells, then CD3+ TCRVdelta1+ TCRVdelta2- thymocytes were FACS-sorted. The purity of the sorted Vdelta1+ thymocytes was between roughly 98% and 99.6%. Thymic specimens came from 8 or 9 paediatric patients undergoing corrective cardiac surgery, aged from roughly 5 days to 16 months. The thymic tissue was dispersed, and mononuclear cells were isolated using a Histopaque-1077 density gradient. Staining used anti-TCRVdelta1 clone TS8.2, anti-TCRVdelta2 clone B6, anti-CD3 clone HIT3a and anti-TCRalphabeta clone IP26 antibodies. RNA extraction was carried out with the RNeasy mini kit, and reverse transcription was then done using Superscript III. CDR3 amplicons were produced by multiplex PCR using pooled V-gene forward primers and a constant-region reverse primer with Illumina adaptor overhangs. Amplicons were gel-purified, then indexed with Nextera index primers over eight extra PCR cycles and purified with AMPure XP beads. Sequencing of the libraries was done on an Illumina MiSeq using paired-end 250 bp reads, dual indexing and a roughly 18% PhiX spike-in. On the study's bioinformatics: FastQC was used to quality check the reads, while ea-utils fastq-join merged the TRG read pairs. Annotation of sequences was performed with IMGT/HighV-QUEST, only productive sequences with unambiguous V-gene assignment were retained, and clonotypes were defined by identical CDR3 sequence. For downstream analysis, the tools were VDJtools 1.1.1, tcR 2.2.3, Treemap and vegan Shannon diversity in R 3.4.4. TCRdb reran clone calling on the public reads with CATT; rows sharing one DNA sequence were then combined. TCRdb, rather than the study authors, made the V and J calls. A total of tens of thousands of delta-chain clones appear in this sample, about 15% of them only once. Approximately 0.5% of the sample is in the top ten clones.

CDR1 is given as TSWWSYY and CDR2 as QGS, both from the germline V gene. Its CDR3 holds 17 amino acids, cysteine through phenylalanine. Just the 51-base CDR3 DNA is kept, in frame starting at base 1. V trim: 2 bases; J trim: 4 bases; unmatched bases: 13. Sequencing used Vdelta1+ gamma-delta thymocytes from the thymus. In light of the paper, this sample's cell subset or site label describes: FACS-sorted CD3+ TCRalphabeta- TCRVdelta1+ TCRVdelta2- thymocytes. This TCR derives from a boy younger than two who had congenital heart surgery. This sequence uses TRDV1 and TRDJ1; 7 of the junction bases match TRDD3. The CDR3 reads CALGEGSDTLPVDKLIF. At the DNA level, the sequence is TGTGCTCTTGGGGAAGGGTCGGATACGTTGCCCGTCGATAAACTCATCTTT.